The 3 T cell receptor beta chains listed next were all sequenced from one sample in a study of blood T cells in healthy people across ages. Next came a second PCR, run for roughly 6 to 11 cycles, which used a sample-barcoded 5' primer along with a J-beta primer mix. TCRdb itself ran the 5' RACE reads through MiXCR, one entry per CDR3 protein. Of around 1,700,000 distinct CDR3 sequences in the sample, roughly 27% were seen once. The sequenced sample was blood. The receptors stem from a woman in her twenties or thirties in good health.

This clonotype has only a few counts. The rearrangement links TRBV20-1 to TRBJ1-5; the D is unclear. The CDR3 runs 12 residues. Trimming left V 5 bases short and J 0 bases short, with 5 bases between. CDR1 and CDR2 from the germline V gene are DFQATT and SNEGSKA (reference sequence). This chain's CDR3 is CSAADSNQPQHF. The CDR3 DNA is TGCAGTGCTGCTGATAGCAATCAGCCCCAGCATTTT.

Regarding this clonotype: This may stem from a read error, because a much larger clone lies one nucleotide away. The chain uses TRBV27 and TRBJ2-7, with D perhaps matching TRBD2 (6 bases). V was trimmed by 7 bases and J by 0 bases, leaving 10 bases between them. The CDR3 is 13 amino acids. The V gene's germline CDR1 is MNHEY and CDR2 SMNVEV (reference sequence). The CDR3 DNA is TGTGCCAGCATGGACGGGGGCTCCTACGAGCAGTACTTC. This sequence encodes CASMDGGSYEQYF.

This clonotype showed up just a few times. The germline gene is not matched at one end of the junction; a read error may be the cause. The rearrangement uses TRBV5-1 and TRBJ2-1; maybe TRBD2 (5 bases). Per the germline V gene, CDR1 is SGHRS and CDR2 is YFSETQ. The CDR3 totals 14 residues. In DNA, the CDR3 is TGTGCCAGCAGCTTAGCTGGACTTAGAAATGAGCAGTTCTTC. Amino acid sequence: CASSLAGLRNEQFF.